This T cell receptor beta chain was documented in a study of blood T cell repertoires in COVID-19. Whole-study context: Researchers got acute and convalescent COVID-19 samples from the United States, Italy and Spain. The cDNA or gDNA used as material had been derived from T cells, B-cell-depleted T cells, or PBMCs.

CDR3 size: 13 residues. Trimming stripped 7 bases from V and 2 bases from J, with 9 bases between. Germline loops: CDR1 MNHEY, CDR2 SVGAGI. In the study's own analysis: Amplification from reference gene primers served as the basis for estimated nucleated cell counts. This table comes from immunoSEQ multiplex PCR, and its TCRdb copy is limited to in-frame clones, with some not included. V, J and clone size derive from that table, while D and trimming were established from the DNA sequence. The sample contains roughly 250,000 clones, approximately 87% of which appear only once. What was sequenced was peripheral blood. This chain joins TRBV6-5 and TRBJ1-3; D might be TRBD1 (6 bases). The receptor was isolated from a woman aged 25-40 years with COVID-19, enrolled during active disease. CDR3 residues: CASTGTTGNTIYF. The CDR3 DNA reads TGTGCCAGCACTGGGACAACTGGAAACACCATATATTTT.